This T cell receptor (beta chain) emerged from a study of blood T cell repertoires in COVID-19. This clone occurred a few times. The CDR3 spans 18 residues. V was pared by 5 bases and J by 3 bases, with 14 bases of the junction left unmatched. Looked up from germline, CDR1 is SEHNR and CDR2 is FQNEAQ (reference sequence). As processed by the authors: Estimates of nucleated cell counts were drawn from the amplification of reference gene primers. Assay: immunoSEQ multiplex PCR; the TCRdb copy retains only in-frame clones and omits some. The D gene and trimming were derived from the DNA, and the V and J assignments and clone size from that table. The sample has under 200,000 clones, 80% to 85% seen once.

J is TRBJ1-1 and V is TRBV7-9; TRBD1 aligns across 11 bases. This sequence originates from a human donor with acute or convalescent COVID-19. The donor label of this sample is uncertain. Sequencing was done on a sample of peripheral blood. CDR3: CASSPKHRTGGLHTEAFF. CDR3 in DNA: TGTGCCAGCAGCCCGAAGCACCGGACAGGGGGCCTACACACTGAAGCTTTCTTT.